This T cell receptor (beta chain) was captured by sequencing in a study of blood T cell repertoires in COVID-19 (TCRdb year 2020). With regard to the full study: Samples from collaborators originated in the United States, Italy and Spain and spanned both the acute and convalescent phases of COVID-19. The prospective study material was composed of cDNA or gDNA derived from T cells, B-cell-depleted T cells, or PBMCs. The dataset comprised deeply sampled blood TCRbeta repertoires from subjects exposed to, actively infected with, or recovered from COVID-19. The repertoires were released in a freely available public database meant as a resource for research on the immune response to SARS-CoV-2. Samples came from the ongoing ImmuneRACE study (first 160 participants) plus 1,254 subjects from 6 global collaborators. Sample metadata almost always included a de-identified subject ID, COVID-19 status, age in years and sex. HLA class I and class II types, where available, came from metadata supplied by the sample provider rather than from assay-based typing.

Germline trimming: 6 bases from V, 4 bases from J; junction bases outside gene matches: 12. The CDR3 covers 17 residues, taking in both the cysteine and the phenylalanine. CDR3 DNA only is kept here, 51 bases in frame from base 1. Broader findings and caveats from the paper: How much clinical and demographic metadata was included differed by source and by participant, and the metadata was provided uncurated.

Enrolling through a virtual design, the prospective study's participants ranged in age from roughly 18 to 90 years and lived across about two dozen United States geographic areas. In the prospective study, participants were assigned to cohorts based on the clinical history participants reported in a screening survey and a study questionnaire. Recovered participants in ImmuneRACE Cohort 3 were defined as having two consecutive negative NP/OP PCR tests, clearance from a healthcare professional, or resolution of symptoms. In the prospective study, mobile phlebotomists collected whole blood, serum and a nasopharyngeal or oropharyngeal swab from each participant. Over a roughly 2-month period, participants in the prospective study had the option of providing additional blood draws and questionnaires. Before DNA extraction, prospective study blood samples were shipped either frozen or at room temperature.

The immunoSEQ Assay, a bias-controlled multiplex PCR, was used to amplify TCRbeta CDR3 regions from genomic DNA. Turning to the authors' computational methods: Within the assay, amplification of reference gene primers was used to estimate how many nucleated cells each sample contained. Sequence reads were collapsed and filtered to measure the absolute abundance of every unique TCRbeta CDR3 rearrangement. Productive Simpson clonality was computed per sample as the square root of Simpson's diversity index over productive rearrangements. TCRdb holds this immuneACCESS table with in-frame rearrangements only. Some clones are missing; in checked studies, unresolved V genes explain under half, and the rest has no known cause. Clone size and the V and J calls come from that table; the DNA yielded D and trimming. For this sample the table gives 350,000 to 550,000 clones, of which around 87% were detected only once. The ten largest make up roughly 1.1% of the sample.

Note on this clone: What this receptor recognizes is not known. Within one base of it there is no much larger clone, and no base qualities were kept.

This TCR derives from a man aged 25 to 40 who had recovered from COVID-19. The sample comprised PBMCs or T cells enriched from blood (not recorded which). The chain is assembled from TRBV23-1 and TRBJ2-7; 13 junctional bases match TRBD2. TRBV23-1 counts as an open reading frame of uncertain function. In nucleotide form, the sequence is TGCGCCAGCAGGTCCGGGACTAGCGGGACCATCAGGTACGAGCAGTACTTC. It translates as CASRSGTSGTIRYEQYF.